Given below is one TCR beta chain in context. The CDR3 contains 15 residues. CDR1 and CDR2 (germline): MNHEY, SVGAGI. Trimming shortened V by 3 bases and J by 5 bases, and 14 bases separated the two germline ends. After thawing and overnight rest, PBMC were stained with GMM-loaded CD1B tetramer, viability dye and anti-CD3 for sorting. C32 glucose monomycolate from Rhodococcus equi was loaded onto the CD1B tetramers. The sample belongs to a study of T cells in tuberculosis. Measured with immunoSEQ multiplex PCR; TCRdb has only the in-frame clones, and not every one. Among about 58,000 clones listed, approximately 85% were seen once.

V usage is TRBV6-5 and J usage is TRBJ2-1, with D maybe TRBD2 (7 bases). Material for sequencing was CD1b-GMM tetramer-negative cells sorted from PBMCs. This sequence originates from an adult woman with latent tuberculosis. The CDR3 spells CASSYREGVHNEQFF. The CDR3 region has the DNA TGTGCCAGCAGTTATAGGGAGGGGGTACACAATGAGCAGTTCTTC.